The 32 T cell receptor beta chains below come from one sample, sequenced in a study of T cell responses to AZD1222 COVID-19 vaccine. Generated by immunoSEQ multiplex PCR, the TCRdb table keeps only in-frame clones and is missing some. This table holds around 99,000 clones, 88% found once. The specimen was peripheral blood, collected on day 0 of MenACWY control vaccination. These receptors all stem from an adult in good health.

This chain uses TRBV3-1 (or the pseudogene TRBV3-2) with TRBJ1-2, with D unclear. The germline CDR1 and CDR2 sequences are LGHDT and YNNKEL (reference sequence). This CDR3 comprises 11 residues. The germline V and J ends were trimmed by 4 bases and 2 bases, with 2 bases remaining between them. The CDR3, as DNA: TGTGCCAGCAGCCTGAACTATGGCTACACCTTC. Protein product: CASSLNYGYTF.

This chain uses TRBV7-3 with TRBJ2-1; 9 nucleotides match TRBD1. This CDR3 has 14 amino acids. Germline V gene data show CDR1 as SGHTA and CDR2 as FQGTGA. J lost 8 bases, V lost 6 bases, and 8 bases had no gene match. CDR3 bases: TGTGCCAGCAGTCCTGCCCGGACAGGGGATGAGCAGTTCTTC. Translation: CASSPARTGDEQFF.

The CDR3 loop is CASSISPIGQGVTYEQYF. CDR3 nucleotides: TGTGCCAGCAGTATCTCCCCCATCGGACAGGGCGTCACCTACGAGCAGTACTTC. The chain carries TRBV27 and TRBJ2-7; 8 bases align to TRBD1. The germline CDR1 and CDR2 sequences are MNHEY and SMNVEV (reference sequence). J gave up 2 bases and V 5 bases, and 17 bases lay outside the gene matches. The CDR3 has 18 amino acids.

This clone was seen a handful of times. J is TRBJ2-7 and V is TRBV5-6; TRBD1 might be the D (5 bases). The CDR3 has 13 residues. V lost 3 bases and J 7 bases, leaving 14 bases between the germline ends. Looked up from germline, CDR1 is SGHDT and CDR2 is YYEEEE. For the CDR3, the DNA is TGTGCCAGCAGCTCCCTCAGCCGACAGGAGCAGTACTTC. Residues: CASSSLSRQEQYF. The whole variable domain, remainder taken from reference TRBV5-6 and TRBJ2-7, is DAGVTQSPTHLIKTRGQQVTLRCSPKSGHDTVSWYQQALGQGPQFIFQYYEEEERQRGNFPDRFSGHQFPNYSSELNVNALLLGDSALYLCASSSLSRQEQYFGPGTRLTVT.

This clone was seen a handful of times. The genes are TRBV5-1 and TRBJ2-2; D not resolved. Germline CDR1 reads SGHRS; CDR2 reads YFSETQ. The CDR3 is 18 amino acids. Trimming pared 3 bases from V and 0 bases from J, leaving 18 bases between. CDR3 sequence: CASSSDSGRPPNTGELFF. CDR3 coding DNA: TGCGCCAGCAGCTCCGATTCGGGCAGGCCCCCGAACACCGGGGAGCTGTTTTTT.

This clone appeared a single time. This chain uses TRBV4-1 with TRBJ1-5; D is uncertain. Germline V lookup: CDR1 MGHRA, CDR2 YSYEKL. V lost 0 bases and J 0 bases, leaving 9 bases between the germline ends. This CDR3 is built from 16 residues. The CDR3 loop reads CASSQEMLVSNQPQHF. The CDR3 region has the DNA TGCGCCAGCAGCCAAGAGATGCTCGTTAGCAATCAGCCCCAGCATTTT.

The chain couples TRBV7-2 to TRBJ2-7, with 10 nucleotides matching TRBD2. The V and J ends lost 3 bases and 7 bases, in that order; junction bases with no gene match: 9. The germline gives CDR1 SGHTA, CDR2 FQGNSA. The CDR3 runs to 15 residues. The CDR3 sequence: CASSLGSGGLGEQYF. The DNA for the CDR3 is TGTGCCAGCAGCTTGGGTAGCGGGGGGCTGGGTGAGCAGTACTTC.

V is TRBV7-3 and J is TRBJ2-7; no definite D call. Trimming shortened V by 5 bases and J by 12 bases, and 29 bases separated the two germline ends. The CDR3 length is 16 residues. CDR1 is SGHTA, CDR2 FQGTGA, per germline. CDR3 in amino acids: CASSLFHPHSGPLAYF. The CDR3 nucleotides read TGTGCCAGCAGCCTTTTCCACCCTCACAGTGGGCCGTTAGCGTACTTC.

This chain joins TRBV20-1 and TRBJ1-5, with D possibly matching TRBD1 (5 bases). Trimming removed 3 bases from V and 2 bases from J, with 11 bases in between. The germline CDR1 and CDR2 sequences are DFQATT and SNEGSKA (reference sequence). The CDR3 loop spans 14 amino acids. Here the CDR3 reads CSASSGWGNQPQHF. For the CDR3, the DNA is TGCAGTGCTAGTTCAGGGTGGGGCAATCAGCCCCAGCATTTT.

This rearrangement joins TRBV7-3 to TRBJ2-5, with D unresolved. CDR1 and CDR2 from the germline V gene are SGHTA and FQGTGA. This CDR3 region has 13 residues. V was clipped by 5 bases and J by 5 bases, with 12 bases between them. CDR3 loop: CASSRPLVETQYF. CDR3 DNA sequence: TGTGCCAGCAGCCGCCCTTTGGTGGAGACCCAGTACTTC.

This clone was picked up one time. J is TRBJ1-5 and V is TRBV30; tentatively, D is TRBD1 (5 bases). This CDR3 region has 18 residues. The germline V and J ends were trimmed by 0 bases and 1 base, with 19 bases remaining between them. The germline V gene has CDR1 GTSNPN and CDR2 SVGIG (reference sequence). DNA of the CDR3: TGTGCCTGGAGTGTACGATATGGGGGATTGGCGAGCAATCAGCCCCAGCATTTT. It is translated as CAWSVRYGGLASNQPQHF. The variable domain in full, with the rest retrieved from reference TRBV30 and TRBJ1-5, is SQTIHQWPATLVQPVGSPLSLECTVEGTSNPNLYWYRQAAGRGLQLLFYSVGIGQISSEVPQNLSASRPQDRQFILSSKKLLLSDSGFYLCAWSVRYGGLASNQPQHFGDGTRLSIL.

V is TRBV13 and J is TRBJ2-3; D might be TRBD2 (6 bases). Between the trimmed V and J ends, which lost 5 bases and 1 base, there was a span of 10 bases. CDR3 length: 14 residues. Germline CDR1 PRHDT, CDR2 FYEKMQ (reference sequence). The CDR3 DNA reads TGTGCCAGCAGCCCCGGGACTGGCACAGATACGCAGTATTTT. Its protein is CASSPGTGTDTQYF.

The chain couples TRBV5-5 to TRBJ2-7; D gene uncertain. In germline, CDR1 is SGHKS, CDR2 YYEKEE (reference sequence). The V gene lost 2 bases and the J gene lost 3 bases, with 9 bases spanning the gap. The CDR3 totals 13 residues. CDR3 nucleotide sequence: TGTGCCAGCAGCTTTGGATCCGGCTACGAGCAGTACTTC. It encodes CASSFGSGYEQYF.

The CDR3 sequence: CASSLGTSGGASIGYEQYF. CDR3 coding DNA: TGTGCCAGCAGTTTGGGGACTAGCGGGGGGGCGTCGATAGGCTACGAGCAGTACTTC. V usage is TRBV27 and J usage is TRBJ2-7, with 16 bases fitting TRBD2. The junction had 11 bases not matched to a gene; V was cut back by 3 bases and J by 3 bases. Germline CDR1 reads MNHEY; CDR2 reads SMNVEV (reference sequence). This CDR3 comprises 19 residues.

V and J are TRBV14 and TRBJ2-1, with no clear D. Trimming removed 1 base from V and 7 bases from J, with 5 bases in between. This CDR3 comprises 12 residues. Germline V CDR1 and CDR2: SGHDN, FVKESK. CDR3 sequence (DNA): TGTGCCAGCAGCCAAGGGTGGAATGAGCAGTTCTTC. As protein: CASSQGWNEQFF.

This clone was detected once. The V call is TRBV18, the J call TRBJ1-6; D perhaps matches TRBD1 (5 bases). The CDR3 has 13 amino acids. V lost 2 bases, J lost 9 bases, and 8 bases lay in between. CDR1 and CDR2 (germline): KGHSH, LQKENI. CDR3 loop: CASSPDSLSPLHF. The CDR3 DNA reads TGTGCCAGCTCACCAGACAGTCTTTCACCCCTCCACTTT.

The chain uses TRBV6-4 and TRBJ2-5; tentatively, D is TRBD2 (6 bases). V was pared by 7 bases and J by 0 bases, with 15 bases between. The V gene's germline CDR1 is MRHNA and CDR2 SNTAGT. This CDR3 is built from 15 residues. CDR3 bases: TGTGCCAGCAATCCGGGACTTTTGTACCAAGAGACCCAGTACTTC. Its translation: CASNPGLLYQETQYF.

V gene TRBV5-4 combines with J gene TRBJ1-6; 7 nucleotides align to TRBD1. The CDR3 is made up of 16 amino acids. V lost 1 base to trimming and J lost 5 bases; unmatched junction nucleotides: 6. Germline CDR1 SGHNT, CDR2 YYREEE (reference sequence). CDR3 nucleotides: TGTGCCAGCAGCTTGAGAGGGGGCGGCGATAATTCACCCCTCCACTTT. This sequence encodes CASSLRGGGDNSPLHF. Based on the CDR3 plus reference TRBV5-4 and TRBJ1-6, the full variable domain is ETGVTQSPTHLIKTRGQQVTLRCSSQSGHNTVSWYQQALGQGPQFIFQYYREEENGRGNFPPRFSGLQFPNYSSELNVNALELDDSALYLCASSLRGGGDNSPLHFGNGTRLTVT.

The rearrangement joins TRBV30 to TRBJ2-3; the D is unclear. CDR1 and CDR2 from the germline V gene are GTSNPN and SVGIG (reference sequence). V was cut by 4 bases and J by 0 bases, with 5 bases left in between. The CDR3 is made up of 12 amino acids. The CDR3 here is CAWTQSTDTQYF. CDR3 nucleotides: TGTGCCTGGACACAAAGCACAGATACGCAGTATTTT.

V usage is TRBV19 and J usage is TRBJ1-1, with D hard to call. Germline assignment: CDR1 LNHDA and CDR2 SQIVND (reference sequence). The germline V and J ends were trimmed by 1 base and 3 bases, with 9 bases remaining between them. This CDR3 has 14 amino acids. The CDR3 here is CASSIGRQHTEAFF. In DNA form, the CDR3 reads TGTGCCAGTAGTATAGGACGGCAACACACTGAAGCTTTCTTT.

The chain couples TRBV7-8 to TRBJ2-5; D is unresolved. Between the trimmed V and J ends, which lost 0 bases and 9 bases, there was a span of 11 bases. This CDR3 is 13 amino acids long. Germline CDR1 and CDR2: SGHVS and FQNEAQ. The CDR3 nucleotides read TGTGCCAGCAGCTTAGCCTCCCGTTGGGCCCAGTACTTC. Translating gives CASSLASRWAQYF.

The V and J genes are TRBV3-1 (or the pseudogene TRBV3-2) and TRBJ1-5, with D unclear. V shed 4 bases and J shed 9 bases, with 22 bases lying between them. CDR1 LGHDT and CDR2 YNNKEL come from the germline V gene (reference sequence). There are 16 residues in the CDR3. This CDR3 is CASSPAIRLGLWPQHF. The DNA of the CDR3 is TGTGCCAGCAGCCCAGCAATAAGGCTGGGCCTCTGGCCCCAGCATTTT.

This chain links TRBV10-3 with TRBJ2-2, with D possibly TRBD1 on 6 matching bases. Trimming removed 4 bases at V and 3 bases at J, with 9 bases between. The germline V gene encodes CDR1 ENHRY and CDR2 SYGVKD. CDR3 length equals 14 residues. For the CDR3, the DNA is TGTGCCATCAGTGGGCCAGGGGACACCGGGGAGCTGTTTTTT. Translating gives CAISGPGDTGELFF.

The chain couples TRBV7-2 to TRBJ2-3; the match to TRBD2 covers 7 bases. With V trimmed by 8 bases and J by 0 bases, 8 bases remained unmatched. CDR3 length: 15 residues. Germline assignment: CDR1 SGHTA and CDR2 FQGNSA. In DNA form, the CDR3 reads TGTGCCAGCGTACCCCCGGGGGGTAGCACAGATACGCAGTATTTT. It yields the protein CASVPPGGSTDTQYF.

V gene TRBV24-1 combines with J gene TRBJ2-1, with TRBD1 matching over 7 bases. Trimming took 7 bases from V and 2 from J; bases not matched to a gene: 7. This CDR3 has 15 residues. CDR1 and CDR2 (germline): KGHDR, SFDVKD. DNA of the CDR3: TGTGCCACCAGCATGACAGGGACCACCTACAATGAGCAGTTCTTC. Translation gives CATSMTGTTYNEQFF.

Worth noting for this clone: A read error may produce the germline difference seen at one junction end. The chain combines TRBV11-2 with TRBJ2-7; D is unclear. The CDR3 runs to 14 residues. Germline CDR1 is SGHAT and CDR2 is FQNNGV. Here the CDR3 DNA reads TGTGCCAGCACCTTACCAGGAGTAGCCTACGAGCAGTACTTC. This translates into CASTLPGVAYEQYF.

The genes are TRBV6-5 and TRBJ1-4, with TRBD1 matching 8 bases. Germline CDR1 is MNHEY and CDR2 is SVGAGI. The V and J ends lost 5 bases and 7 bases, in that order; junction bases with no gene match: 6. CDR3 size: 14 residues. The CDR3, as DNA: TGTGCCAGCAGTCCACAGGGGGAGTTTGAAAAACTGTTTTTT. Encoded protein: CASSPQGEFEKLFF.

DNA of the CDR3: TGTGCCAGTAGGGCGTGGGAAATTACCGGGGAGCTGTTTTTT. It codes for CASRAWEITGELFF. The chain has TRBV19 and TRBJ2-2, with D unclear. The V end lost 6 bases, the J end lost 5 bases, and 13 bases lay between the germline ends. Per the germline V gene, CDR1 is LNHDA and CDR2 is SQIVND (reference sequence). CDR3 length: 14 residues. Using reference TRBV19 and TRBJ2-2 for the parts outside the CDR3, the full variable domain is DGGITQSPKYLFRKEGQNVTLSCEQNLNHDAMYWYRQDPGQGLRLIYYSQIVNDFQKGDIAEGYSVSREKKESFPLTVTSAQKNPTAFYLCASRAWEITGELFFGEGSRLTVL.

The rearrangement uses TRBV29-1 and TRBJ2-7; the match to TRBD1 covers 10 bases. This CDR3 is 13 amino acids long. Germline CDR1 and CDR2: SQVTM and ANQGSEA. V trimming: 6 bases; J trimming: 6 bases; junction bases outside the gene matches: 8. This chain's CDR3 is CSVARDRGTEQYF. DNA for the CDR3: TGCAGCGTCGCCCGGGACAGGGGAACCGAGCAGTACTTC.

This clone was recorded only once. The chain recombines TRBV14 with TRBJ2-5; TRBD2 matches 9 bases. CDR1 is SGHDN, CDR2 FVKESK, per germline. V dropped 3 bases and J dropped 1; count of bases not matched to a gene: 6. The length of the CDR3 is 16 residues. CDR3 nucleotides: TGTGCCAGCAGCCAGGGGACTAGCAGCCGCCAAGAGACCCAGTACTTC. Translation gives CASSQGTSSRQETQYF.

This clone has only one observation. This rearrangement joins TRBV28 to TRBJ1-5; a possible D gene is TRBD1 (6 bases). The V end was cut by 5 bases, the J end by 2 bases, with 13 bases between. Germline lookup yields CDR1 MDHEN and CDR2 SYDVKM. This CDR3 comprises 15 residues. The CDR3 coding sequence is TGTGCCAGCAGTGGGCCCCCAGGGGGCAATCAGCCCCAGCATTTT. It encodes CASSGPPGGNQPQHF.

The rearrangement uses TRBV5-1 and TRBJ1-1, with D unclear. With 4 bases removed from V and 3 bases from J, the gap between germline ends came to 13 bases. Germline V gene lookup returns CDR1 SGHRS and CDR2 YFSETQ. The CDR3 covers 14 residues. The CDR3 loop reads CASSPDALDTEAFF. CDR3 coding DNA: TGCGCCAGCAGCCCGGACGCCCTGGACACTGAAGCTTTCTTT.